This TCR beta chain was sequenced in a study of T cell responses to AZD1222 COVID-19 vaccine. Study-level findings and limits: Most donors were white British, females outnumbered males, and clonal diversity was possibly underestimated.

Profiled with immunoSEQ multiplex PCR; TCRdb holds only in-frame clones, not every one. The data show more than 110,000 clones, about 92% seen once. The CDR3 is made up of 13 amino acids. In germline, CDR1 is MNHEY, CDR2 SMNVEV (reference sequence). V shed 6 bases, J shed 7 bases, and the junction held 6 bases outside the gene matches. About this clone itself: What it binds is not known.

V gene TRBV27 combines with J gene TRBJ1-1; 9 bases agree with TRBD1. This specimen was peripheral blood, taken on day 0 of AZD1222 vaccination. The TCR originated in an adult in good health. The CDR3 nucleotides are TGTGCCAGCAGGGGACAGGGCAGGGGTGAAGCTTTCTTT. This gives the protein CASRGQGRGEAFF.